The rows below give T cell receptor beta chains drawn from one sample of a study of T cell changes during pregnancy in multiple sclerosis. Assay used: immunoSEQ multiplex PCR; TCRdb lists only in-frame clones, some missing. Counted here are about 42,000 clones, under 90% occurring once; the ten biggest clones make up around 0.58%. The source material was CD4+ T cells from peripheral blood mononuclear cells, sampled before pregnancy. These receptors all come from a female donor with multiple sclerosis, enrolled in a pregnancy study. CDR3s include the opening cysteine and the closing phenylalanine or tryptophan. Fields, in order: D gene, V gene, J gene, CDR3 protein. D genes are given only for firm matches.

-	TRBV2	TRBJ2-4	CASSGSGILGKNIQYF
-	TRBV30	TRBJ1-3	CAWTPGVSGNTIYF
TRBD2	TRBV5-1	TRBJ2-1	CASSRGGLAGASVNEQFF
-	TRBV12-5	TRBJ2-7	CASGFSVTYEQYF
-	TRBV29-1	TRBJ1-1	CSVGRWAEAFF
TRBD1	TRBV5-1	TRBJ2-2	CASRKQGAGTGELFF
TRBD1	TRBV11-1	TRBJ1-1	CASSTRNPGQQMNTEAFF
-	TRBV7-2	TRBJ1-2	CASGQNYGYTF
TRBD1	TRBV18	TRBJ2-5	CASSPNRGRETQYF
-	TRBV7-9	TRBJ1-1	CASSYSRVPEAFF
TRBD1	TRBV2	TRBJ1-2	CASSEAPYRGTNYGYTF
TRBD1	TRBV4-3	TRBJ1-6	CASSQDQGEYGSPLHF
TRBD1	TRBV30	TRBJ1-2	CAWSVQGLGGYTF
-	TRBV19	TRBJ2-1	CASGGGQLYYNEQFF
-	TRBV7-2	TRBJ2-5	CASRPWGGLQETQYF
TRBD1	TRBV30	TRBJ1-2	CAWSRDRGFHGYTF
TRBD2	TRBV30	TRBJ2-3	CASSGLAGSDTQYF
TRBD2	TRBV29-1	TRBJ2-2	CSASGLAANTGELFF
-	TRBV19	TRBJ1-4	CASTPGSANEKLFF
TRBD1	TRBV19	TRBJ1-1	CASNRQGVSEAFF
-	TRBV2	TRBJ1-3	CASKVEASSGNTIYF
-	TRBV2	TRBJ1-1	CASSGRRDTEAFF
TRBD2	TRBV30	TRBJ2-7	CAWGNPGLGGEQYF
TRBD2	TRBV4-2	TRBJ2-1	CASSQSTSGGAVYNEQFF
TRBD1	TRBV6-4	TRBJ2-3	CASSHDRGEDTQYF
TRBD2	TRBV29-1	TRBJ2-3	CSVDPQGLAGRHF
-	TRBV30	TRBJ2-3	CAWTVGTDTQYF
-	TRBV5-4	TRBJ1-3	CASSVDSFSGNTIYF
-	TRBV29-1	TRBJ1-1	CSVSPGVEYTEAFF
TRBD1	TRBV5-1	TRBJ1-2	CASSLDQWDRSDGSNYGYTF
-	TRBV29-1	TRBJ1-2	CSVGNQGNYGYTF
TRBD2	TRBV2	TRBJ2-7	CASGGDGSYEQYF
-	TRBV7-3	TRBJ2-2	CASSSAGANTGELFF
-	TRBV20-1	TRBJ1-2	CSAMRGGYTF
TRBD1	TRBV6-1	TRBJ2-7	CASETGPGEQYF
-	TRBV29-1	TRBJ1-2	CSAFLTGNYGYTF
TRBD1	TRBV4-1	TRBJ2-5	CASRQGKGQETQYF
TRBD2	TRBV11-2	TRBJ2-7	CASSLASSGSIYEQYF
TRBD1	TRBV10-2	TRBJ2-5	CASRQTGGSGEETQYF
TRBD1	TRBV19	TRBJ1-2	CASSPRTGIVGGYTF
-	TRBV5-4	TRBJ2-7	CASSRGTAYEQYF
TRBD2	TRBV5-1	TRBJ2-5	CASSPVSSGRAETQYF
-	TRBV5-1	TRBJ2-2	CASSLQQGNTGELFF
TRBD1	TRBV9	TRBJ1-1	CASSVGGGAYTEAFF
TRBD2	TRBV6-6	TRBJ2-3	CASSYSRGGLDTQYF
-	TRBV6-5	TRBJ1-2	CASSYSGGDSYGYTF
-	TRBV4-2	TRBJ2-3	CASSQDSTNTDTQYF
-	TRBV9	TRBJ1-1	CASSVGGGRMNTEAFF
-	TRBV6-1	TRBJ2-3	CASRASTDTQYF
TRBD1	TRBV6-6	TRBJ1-4	CASNTGERGKLFF
TRBD1	TRBV7-2	TRBJ1-2	CASSRGTGKDGYTF
-	TRBV30	TRBJ1-4	CAWSVLGGNEKLFF
TRBD1	TRBV12-5	TRBJ2-5	CASGLGQGAVTQYF